Presented here are 21 T cell receptor beta chains from one specimen sequenced in a study of beta chain features in type 1 diabetes. Every bit of the isolated RNA underwent reverse transcription, so sequencing read expressed TCRB transcripts. Repertoires were generated with immunoSEQ multiplex PCR, while TCRdb's copy carries only in-frame clones and drops some. The table lists about 270,000 clones, roughly an eighth of them singletons. Sequenced: naive CD4+ T cells from blood. These receptors all stem from a woman aged 40 to 50 in good health.

This chain links TRBV7-2 with TRBJ2-7; 10 positions agree with TRBD1. V trimming: 5 bases; J trimming: 0 bases; junction bases outside the gene matches: 16. This CDR3 contains 19 residues. Germline-derived CDR1 and CDR2 are SGHTA and FQGNSA. In DNA form, the CDR3 reads TGTGCCAGCAGCCCCATCCGGGACAGGGGTTTACGGAGCTCCTACGAGCAGTACTTC. It yields the protein CASSPIRDRGLRSSYEQYF.

This clone was picked up a small number of times. The chain recombines TRBV4-1 with TRBJ2-3; a possible D gene is TRBD1 (7 bases). Trimming took off 0 bases at V and 3 bases at J, with 19 bases between the two ends. Germline V lookup: CDR1 MGHRA, CDR2 YSYEKL. The CDR3 is 18 amino acids. As DNA, the CDR3 is TGCGCCAGCAGCCAAGAAGGGCGGGGCCGCAGGGGGACAGATACGCAGTATTTT. It is translated as CASSQEGRGRRGTDTQYF.

This clone was seen a handful of times. The rearrangement joins TRBV9 to TRBJ1-1, with D perhaps matching TRBD1 (5 bases). CDR1 SGDLS and CDR2 YYNGEE come from the germline V gene. The CDR3 has 16 amino acids. Trimming removed 0 bases from V and 3 bases from J, with 15 bases in between. The CDR3: CASSVGPRRGDTEAFF. In DNA, the CDR3 is TGTGCCAGCAGCGTAGGGCCAAGACGGGGGGACACTGAAGCTTTCTTT.

This clone turned up a few times. The chain uses TRBV6-5 and TRBJ1-2; perhaps TRBD1 as D (6 bases). The V gene lost 9 bases and the J gene lost 8 bases, with 25 bases spanning the gap. Germline assignment: CDR1 MNHEY and CDR2 SVGAGI. This CDR3 has 15 residues. CDR3 DNA sequence: TGTGCCAGTACGAGGGGGGGGGAGATCTCGGAGGGCTACACCTTC. As protein: CASTRGGEISEGYTF.

This clone was detected a few times. This chain links TRBV5-6 with TRBJ2-1, with a tentative D call TRBD1 (6 bases). The CDR3 contains 18 residues. CDR1 SGHDT and CDR2 YYEEEE come from the germline V gene. V lost 4 bases, J lost 7 bases, and 27 bases lay in between. The CDR3 DNA reads TGTGCCAGCAGCACGCTCTACAGGGAAGAGCGAATAATTAATGAGCAGTTCTTC. Translation: CASSTLYREERIINEQFF.

The gene calls are TRBV10-3 and TRBJ1-3, with D perhaps matching TRBD1 (6 bases). The CDR3 length is 16 residues. Germline CDR1 ENHRY, CDR2 SYGVKD. The V end lost 11 bases, the J end lost 0 bases, and 20 bases lay between the germline ends. The CDR3 spells CAADPGQGNSGNTIYF. The CDR3 DNA sequence: TGTGCCGCCGACCCCGGGCAGGGGAACTCTGGAAACACCATATATTTT.

This clone was picked up a small number of times. The chain is built from TRBV7-8 and TRBJ2-3, with 7 bases that match TRBD1. Germline trimming cut 5 bases from V and 3 bases from J; bases unmatched to any gene: 2. The CDR3 contains 13 residues. Germline V CDR1 and CDR2: SGHVS, FQNEAQ. CDR3 region: CASSQTGTDTQYF. CDR3 DNA sequence: TGTGCCAGCAGCCAGACAGGGACAGATACGCAGTATTTT. Full variable domain (remainder filled in from reference TRBV7-8 and TRBJ2-3): GAGVSQSPRYKVAKRGQDVALRCDPISGHVSLFWYQQALGQGPEFLTYFQNEAQLDKSGLPSDRFFAERPEGSVSTLKIQRTQQEDSAVYLCASSQTGTDTQYFGPGTRLTVL.

This chain uses TRBV19 with TRBJ1-1; 9 bases match TRBD1. The CDR3 length is 14 residues. Germline CDR1 is LNHDA and CDR2 is SQIVND (reference sequence). The junction had 4 bases not matched to a gene; V was cut back by 4 bases and J by 4 bases. CDR3 residues: CASSTRQGVTEAFF. Here the CDR3 DNA reads TGTGCCAGTAGTACCCGACAGGGGGTCACTGAAGCTTTCTTT.

This clone was seen at least ten times. The chain combines TRBV5-4 with TRBJ2-3, with unresolved D. Looked up from germline, CDR1 is SGHNT and CDR2 is YYREEE (reference sequence). V dropped 5 bases and J dropped 1 base, with 11 bases sitting between them. This CDR3 is 14 amino acids long. The CDR3 DNA sequence: TGTGCCAGCAGGAACACCAAAGGCACAGATACGCAGTATTTT. This gives the protein CASRNTKGTDTQYF.

This clone appeared a few times. The genes are TRBV11-2 and TRBJ2-7; 9 bases map to TRBD1. CDR3 length equals 17 residues. V was pared by 5 bases and J by 1 base, with 12 bases of the junction left unmatched. Germline V gene data show CDR1 as SGHAT and CDR2 as FQNNGV. The CDR3 nucleotides are TGTGCCAGCAGCGCCTGGGGGGGACAGGGCATTTCCTACGAGCAGTACTTC. It specifies CASSAWGGQGISYEQYF.

This chain uses TRBV25-1 with TRBJ2-2, with D perhaps TRBD1 (6 bases). Germline CDR1 and CDR2: MGHDK and SYGVNS. With 7 bases removed from V and 6 bases from J, the gap between germline ends came to 18 bases. This CDR3 has 15 amino acids. The CDR3 coding sequence is TGTGCCAGCACGGTTGGGGGCATGTTATCCGGGGAGCTGTTTTTT. Protein product: CASTVGGMLSGELFF.

This clone occurred many times. V and J are TRBV23-1 and TRBJ2-5, with D perhaps TRBD1 (5 bases). TRBV23-1 is an ORF, and what it does is uncertain. The V end lost 3 bases, the J end lost 4 bases, and 18 bases lay between the germline ends. CDR3 length equals 16 residues. The CDR3 nucleotides are TGCGCCAGCAGTCAGTCATTGGACACAGCAATAGAGACCCAGTACTTC. Protein: CASSQSLDTAIETQYF.

This clone was counted a few times. In DNA form, the CDR3 reads TGTGCCACCTTTTTTCTAACAGGTTTGGCCGGGGAGCTGTTTTTT. It codes for CATFFLTGLAGELFF. The J gene is TRBJ2-2, the V gene TRBV6-6; perhaps TRBD1 as D (5 bases). V lost 10 bases and J 6 bases, leaving 21 bases between the germline ends. CDR3 length: 15 residues. Germline CDR1 reads MNHNY; CDR2 reads SVGAGI (reference sequence).

The chain links TRBV7-9 to TRBJ2-1, with TRBD1 matching over 8 bases. CDR3 length: 15 amino acids. Germline lookup yields CDR1 SEHNR and CDR2 FQNEAQ (reference sequence). Losses at the gene ends were 3 bases for V and 6 bases for J; bases not matched to a gene: 7. CDR3 sequence: CASSLPGQVVNEQFF. The CDR3 DNA reads as TGTGCCAGCAGCTTGCCGGGACAGGTCGTCAATGAGCAGTTCTTC. Full variable domain (outside the CDR3, taken from reference TRBV7-9 and TRBJ2-1): DTGVSQNPRHKITKRGQNVTFRCDPISEHNRLYWYRQTLGQGPEFLTYFQNEAQLEKSRLLSDRFSAERPKGSFSTLEIQRTEQGDSAMYLCASSLPGQVVNEQFFGPGTRLTVL.

This chain uses TRBV2 with TRBJ2-2; 7 nucleotides agree with TRBD2. Germline CDR1 and CDR2: SNHLY and FYNNEI. This CDR3 has 15 residues. J was trimmed by 3 bases and V by 6 bases; bases with no gene match: 7. CDR3 nucleotides: TGTGCCAGCAGAGAGCGGGGAATATACACCGGGGAGCTGTTTTTT. This encodes CASRERGIYTGELFF.

The chain joins TRBV7-2 to TRBJ2-2, with 12 bases matching TRBD2. Germline V gives CDR1 SGHTA, CDR2 FQGNSA. The length of the CDR3 is 16 residues. V lost 8 bases and J lost 7; bases outside the gene matches: 11. CDR3 sequence reads: CASRQPSGGAVGELFF. DNA for the CDR3: TGTGCCAGCCGACAGCCTAGCGGGGGGGCCGTCGGGGAGCTGTTTTTT.

This rearrangement joins TRBV7-9 to TRBJ1-1, with 8 bases identical to TRBD1. Trimming cost V 5 bases and J 5 bases; bases outside gene matches: 10. The CDR3 covers 15 residues. From germline, CDR1 is SEHNR and CDR2 FQNEAQ (reference sequence). The CDR3 spells CASSPDDRGGTEAFF. DNA for the CDR3: TGTGCCAGCAGCCCGGACGACAGGGGCGGAACTGAAGCTTTCTTT.

V usage is TRBV2 and J usage is TRBJ2-5; D gene uncertain. The CDR3 contains 12 residues. V lost 4 bases to trimming and J lost 5 bases, with 8 bases between them. Germline CDR1 reads SNHLY; CDR2 reads FYNNEI. The CDR3 protein is CASSGTDETQYF. In DNA form, the CDR3 reads TGTGCCAGCAGTGGTACAGATGAGACCCAGTACTTC. The variable domain in full, with the rest retrieved from reference TRBV2 and TRBJ2-5, is EPEVTQTPSHQVTQMGQEVILRCVPISNHLYFYWYRQILGQKVEFLVSFYNNEISEKSEIFDDQFSVERPDGSNFTLKIRSTKLEDSAMYFCASSGTDETQYFGPGTRLLVL.

The sample holds a few counts of this clone. V gene TRBV7-2 combines with J gene TRBJ2-3; TRBD2 matches at 11 bases. The trim removed 3 bases at V and 5 bases at J, leaving 4 bases unmatched. CDR3 length: 15 amino acids. Germline CDR1 is SGHTA and CDR2 is FQGNSA. The CDR3 loop is CASSLLAGGGDTQYF. The CDR3 DNA sequence: TGTGCCAGCAGCTTGCTAGCGGGGGGCGGAGATACGCAGTATTTT.

This clone was observed a few times. The chain links TRBV7-2 to TRBJ2-7; TRBD1 agrees at 7 bases. The CDR3 is made up of 15 amino acids. Looked up from germline, CDR1 is SGHTA and CDR2 is FQGNSA. The J segment lost 6 bases and the V segment lost 3 bases, leaving 11 bases of the junction unmatched. CDR3 in amino acids: CASSFGPTGTSEQYF. DNA for the CDR3: TGTGCCAGCAGCTTCGGTCCGACAGGGACCTCCGAGCAGTACTTC.

The rearrangement links TRBV6-5 to TRBJ2-7, with a tentative D call TRBD2 (5 bases). The germline V and J ends were trimmed by 4 bases and 0 bases, with 10 bases remaining between them. The germline V gene has CDR1 MNHEY and CDR2 SVGAGI. This CDR3 spans 14 amino acids. CDR3 DNA: TGTGCCAGCAGTTGGACGGGATTCTCCTACGAGCAGTACTTC. Its protein product is CASSWTGFSYEQYF.